This T cell receptor (beta chain) was identified during a study of blood T cell repertoires in COVID-19. V lost 6 bases, J lost 9 bases, and 9 bases lay in between. CDR3 size: 11 residues. The germline CDR1 and CDR2 sequences are MDHEN and SYDVKM. Method: immunoSEQ multiplex PCR; TCRdb's copy keeps in-frame clones and lacks some. The sample carries tens of thousands of clones, around three quarters recorded once. The clonotype comes from a man aged 70-80 years with acute or convalescent COVID-19. The V call is TRBV28, the J call TRBJ2-1, with a tentative D call TRBD2 (5 bases). Sequenced input: peripheral blood. The DNA for the CDR3 is TGTGCCAGCAGCCGCCGGGGTGAGCAGTTCTTC. It specifies CASSRRGEQFF. The full variable domain, with the rest looked up from reference TRBV28 and TRBJ2-1, is DVKVTQSSRYLVKRTGEKVFLECVQDMDHENMFWYRQDPGLGLRLIYFSYDVKMKEKGDIPEGYSVSREKKERFSLILESASTNQTSMYLCASSRRGEQFFGPGTRLTVL.